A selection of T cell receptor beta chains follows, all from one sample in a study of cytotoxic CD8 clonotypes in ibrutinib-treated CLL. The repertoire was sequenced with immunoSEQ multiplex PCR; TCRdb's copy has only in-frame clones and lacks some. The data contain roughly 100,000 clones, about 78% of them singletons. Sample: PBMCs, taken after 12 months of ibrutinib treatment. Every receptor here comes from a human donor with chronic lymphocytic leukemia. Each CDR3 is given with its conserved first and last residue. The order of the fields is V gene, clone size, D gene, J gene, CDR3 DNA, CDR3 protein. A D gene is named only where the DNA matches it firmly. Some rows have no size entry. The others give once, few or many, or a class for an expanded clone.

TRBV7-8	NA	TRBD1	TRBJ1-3	TGTGCCAGCAGCTCAGAAGGGACAGGGGAAAGAAACACCATATATTTT	CASSSEGTGERNTIYF
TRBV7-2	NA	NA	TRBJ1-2	TGTGCCAGCAGCTTGACAGTGGTTAGATCGGGCTACACCTTC	CASSLTVVRSGYTF
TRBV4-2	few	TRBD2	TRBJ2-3	TGTGCCAGCAGCCAAGAGGGCGCGGGGGGCTTCACAGATACGCAGTATTTT	CASSQEGAGGFTDTQYF
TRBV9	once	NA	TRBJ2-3	TGTGCCAGCAGCGTAGCAAGTCAGGGGCTGGATACGCAGTATTTT	CASSVASQGLDTQYF
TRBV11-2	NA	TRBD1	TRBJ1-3	TGTGCCAGCAGCTTCGGGACAGCCTCTGGAAACACCATATATTTT	CASSFGTASGNTIYF
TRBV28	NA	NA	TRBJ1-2	TGTGCCAGCAACCTACAGGGCGGGGGTGGCTACACCTTC	CASNLQGGGGYTF
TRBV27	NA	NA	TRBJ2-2	TGTGCCAGCGGGACCGGGGAGCTGTTTTTT	CASGTGELFF
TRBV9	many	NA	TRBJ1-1	TGTGCCAGCAGTAGCAGGAACACTGAAGCTTTCTTT	CASSSRNTEAFF
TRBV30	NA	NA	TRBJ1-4	TGTGCCTGGAGGGTGGAATTAGCAAATGAAAAACTGTTTTTT	CAWRVELANEKLFF
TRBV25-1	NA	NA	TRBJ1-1	TGTGCCAGCAGTGAAAACCTACAGGGCGGGGAAGCTTTCTTT	CASSENLQGGEAFF
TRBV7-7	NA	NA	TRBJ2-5	TGTGCTAGCAGCTTAGGCTCCCTAGCTCAAGAGACCCAGTACTTC	CASSLGSLAQETQYF
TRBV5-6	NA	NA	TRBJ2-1	TGTGCCAGCACCCGGCCTGGCGGCGAAGCGCAGTTCTTC	CASTRPGGEAQFF
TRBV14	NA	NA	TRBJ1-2	TGTGCCAGCAGCCCCATGGATGAGGGTGGCTACACCTTC	CASSPMDEGGYTF
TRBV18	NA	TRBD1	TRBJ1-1	TGTGCCAGCTCACCACCGGGACAGCTGAACACTGAAGCTTTCTTT	CASSPPGQLNTEAFF
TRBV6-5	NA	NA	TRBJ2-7	TGTGCCAGCAGTTACACGTACAGTAGAAGCTCCTACGAGCAGTACTTC	CASSYTYSRSSYEQYF